These T cell receptor beta chains were read from a single sample in a study of shared clonotypes between healthy human individuals. Produced via immunoSEQ multiplex PCR; TCRdb's table is partial and in-frame only. The sample has about 2 million clones; 85% to 95% are singletons. Sequencing was carried out using naive CD4+ T cells sorted from blood. The receptors stem from a man between 18 and 29 years old in good health. The CDR3 runs from the conserved cysteine through the conserved F or W. Fields, in order: J gene, D gene, V gene, clone size, CDR3 DNA, CDR3 protein. D genes are given only for firm matches. A row's size may be missing; if present it is once, few, many or a size class.

TRBJ1-1	NA	TRBV10-3	once	TGTGCCATCAGTGAGTCCCCGGGGACGAACACTGAAGCTTTCTTT	CAISESPGTNTEAFF
TRBJ1-2	TRBD1	TRBV5-1	NA	TGCGCCAGCAGCTTGGAGGGACAGGGGGCATCGGGCTACACCTTC	CASSLEGQGASGYTF
TRBJ2-3	NA	TRBV5-1	NA	TGCGCCAGCAGCTCCCCCAGGAACACAGATACGCAGTATTTT	CASSSPRNTDTQYF
TRBJ2-7	NA	TRBV10-1	NA	TGCGCCAGCAGTGAGTCCGGGGGCCTCGGGGACGAGCAGTACTTC	CASSESGGLGDEQYF
TRBJ2-1	TRBD1	TRBV30	once	TGTGCTGTGGCGGGACAGGCCTACAATGAGCAGTTCTTC	CAVAGQAYNEQFF
TRBJ1-4	NA	TRBV30	NA	TGTGCCTGGAGTGTATTATTCGGGGGCCTTAATGAAAAACTGTTTTTT	CAWSVLFGGLNEKLFF
TRBJ1-4	NA	TRBV6-1	NA	TGTGCCAGCGCTCGCGGTTGGTTTGATGAAAAACTGTTTTTT	CASARGWFDEKLFF
TRBJ2-1	NA	TRBV6-5	NA	TGTGCCAGCAGGTTGGATGGGGTAGTTTTTAATGAGCAGTTCTTC	CASRLDGVVFNEQFF
TRBJ1-2	NA	TRBV6-5	NA	TGTGCCAGCAGTTACGGGACACTCTATGGCTACACCTTC	CASSYGTLYGYTF
TRBJ2-7	NA	TRBV5-1	NA	TGCGCCAGCAGCTTGGCCGGGTCGAACTACGAGCAGTACTTC	CASSLAGSNYEQYF
TRBJ2-7	TRBD1	TRBV7-9	NA	TGTGCCAGCAGCCTTAGGACAGGGGCCTACGAGCAGTACTTC	CASSLRTGAYEQYF
TRBJ2-3	NA	TRBV25-1	NA	TGTGCCAGTTCAAGGGCAGGGGCTAGCACAGATACGCAGTATTTT	CASSRAGASTDTQYF
TRBJ2-2	NA	TRBV11-2	NA	TGTGCCAGCAGCTTAGGAGGGAGCGCGTATACCGGGGAGCTGTTTTTT	CASSLGGSAYTGELFF
TRBJ1-5	NA	TRBV7-2	NA	TGTGCCAGCAGCTTAGGGTTTATCACCAGCAATCAGCCCCAGCATTTT	CASSLGFITSNQPQHF
TRBJ2-7	NA	TRBV5-1	NA	TGCGCCAGCAGCTTTGGTCTACTCGGACACTCCGGCGAGCAGTACTTC	CASSFGLLGHSGEQYF
TRBJ2-3	TRBD1	TRBV6-1	once	TGTGCCAGCAGTGTACAGGGGCACGAAGATACGCAGTATTTT	CASSVQGHEDTQYF
TRBJ2-6	NA	TRBV25-1	NA	TGTGCCAGCAGCGAACCTGGGGCCAACGTCCTGACTTTC	CASSEPGANVLTF
TRBJ2-4	NA	TRBV19	NA	TGTGCCAGTAGTGAACAGGGACGGCTAGCCAAAAACATTCAGTACTTC	CASSEQGRLAKNIQYF
TRBJ1-3	NA	TRBV6-4	NA	TGTGCCAGCAAAGACAACTCTGGAAACACCATATATTTT	CASKDNSGNTIYF
TRBJ1-4	NA	TRBV5-3	NA	TGTGCCAGAAGCCCTTACAGGGACACCACGTTATATCGTGAAAAACTGTTTTTT	CARSPYRDTTLYREKLFF
TRBJ1-2	TRBD1	TRBV6-5	once	TGTGCCAGCACGCAGGGGGATGGCTACACCTTC	CASTQGDGYTF
TRBJ1-2	TRBD1	TRBV5-1	NA	TGCGCCAGCAGCTTGGACGACAGGGAGGAGAAAGGCTACACCTTC	CASSLDDREEKGYTF
TRBJ2-1	NA	TRBV19	NA	TGTGCCAGTAGTATGGCGGGGACATCCTACAATGAGCAGTTCTTC	CASSMAGTSYNEQFF
TRBJ1-1	TRBD1	TRBV30	NA	TGTGCCACAGGACAGGGGATGACTGAAGCTTTCTTT	CATGQGMTEAFF
TRBJ1-3	NA	TRBV18	NA	TGTGCCAGCTCACCACCGTCTCGGGGGACTGGAAACACCATATATTTT	CASSPPSRGTGNTIYF
TRBJ2-7	NA	TRBV28	NA	TGTGCCAGCAGTTTGTTAAACCCAGGGGGGGCCTACGAGCAGTACTTC	CASSLLNPGGAYEQYF
TRBJ2-5	NA	TRBV6-5	NA	TGTGCCAGCAGTCGGGCATTCGGGGAGACCCAGTACTTC	CASSRAFGETQYF
TRBJ2-3	NA	TRBV11-2	NA	TGTGCCAGCAGCTCGACCGGGCCTCCCACAGATACGCAGTATTTT	CASSSTGPPTDTQYF
TRBJ1-5	NA	TRBV19	few	TGTGCCAGTAGTATAGGGGGGAATCAGCCCCAGCATTTT	CASSIGGNQPQHF
TRBJ2-7	NA	TRBV15	NA	TGTGCCACCAGCAGGGATAGGACAGAGAGCCAATACTTC	CATSRDRTESQYF
TRBJ1-1	NA	TRBV18	NA	TGTGCCAGCTCGCCTTTGGGGAAGAACACTGAAGCTTTCTTT	CASSPLGKNTEAFF
TRBJ1-1	NA	TRBV18	NA	TGTGCCAGCTCACCCACGGCCGCGGAACATCGAAAAGCTTTCTTT	CASSPTAAEHRKAFF
TRBJ2-3	NA	TRBV5-4	NA	TGTGCCAGCAAGGGCGGTACAAGTTCTAGCACAGATACGCAGTATTTT	CASKGGTSSSTDTQYF
TRBJ2-1	NA	TRBV4-1	NA	TGCGCCAGCAGCCAAGATGTTGGGGCGCGGTTCTTC	CASSQDVGARFF
TRBJ1-2	NA	TRBV25-1	NA	TGTGCCAGCAGTGGGTACGGGGGAGCCTATGGCTACACCTTC	CASSGYGGAYGYTF
TRBJ1-5	NA	TRBV7-2	NA	TGTGCCAGCAGCTTAACGTGGGGGAGCAATCAGCCCCAGCATTTT	CASSLTWGSNQPQHF
TRBJ2-3	TRBD2	TRBV2	NA	TGTGCCAGCAGTGAAACTAGCGGTGTAGATACGCAGTATTTT	CASSETSGVDTQYF
TRBJ1-6	NA	TRBV6-1	NA	TGTGCCAGCAGTGAAGTTACAGGAGCTTCACCCCTCCACTTT	CASSEVTGASPLHF
TRBJ1-5	TRBD1	TRBV5-4	once	TGTGCCAGCAGCTTGACAGGGGCCAATCAGCCCCAGCATTTT	CASSLTGANQPQHF
TRBJ2-7	TRBD2	TRBV10-3	NA	TGTGCCATCAGGGAACTTGGAACTAGCGGTTACTCCTACGAGCAGTACTTC	CAIRELGTSGYSYEQYF
TRBJ2-3	TRBD2	TRBV29-1	NA	TGCAGCGTTCTAGCATCCCTCCGGGGAGGGGCTGCAGATACGCAGTATTTT	CSVLASLRGGAADTQYF
TRBJ1-2	NA	TRBV14	once	TGTGCCAGCAGCCAAGCAGGGATTGGCTACACCTTC	CASSQAGIGYTF